In its sample, the clone carrying this T cell receptor beta chain was seen once. TCRdb's copy holds only in-frame clones and misses some; the assay was immunoSEQ multiplex PCR. The table records 85,000 to 90,000 clones, 70% to 90% of them present only once. This specimen belongs to a study of control samples from healthy donors and cancer patients. Germline CDR1 is MNHEY and CDR2 is SVGAGI. The CDR3 is made up of 14 amino acids. J gave up 8 bases and V 6 bases, and 10 bases lay outside the gene matches. The sequence was collected from a woman aged 45 to 65 with colorectal cancer. Specimen: PBMCs. The chain has TRBV6-5 and TRBJ1-2; 9 bases match TRBD1. CDR3 nucleotides: TGTGCCAGCAGCCTACAGGGGGCGGGATCCGGCTACACCTTC. Amino acids: CASSLQGAGSGYTF.